The 16 T cell receptor beta chains reported below all come from one sample, sequenced in a study of Graves' ophthalmopathy and Graves' hyperthyroidism. CDR3 regions of TCR beta were amplified from RNA transcripts. First-round RT-PCR employed HTBI primers, with a second-round multiplex PCR after it. In TCRdb, the multiplex PCR reads were re-called with MiXCR into one record per CDR3 protein. The repertoire includes approximately 1.2 million distinct CDR3 sequences, roughly two fifths of them detected once, and over 8.5% sits in the top ten. Sequenced input: peripheral blood or thyroid tissue (not recorded which). Receptors were obtained from an adult man with Graves' hyperthyroidism.

This clonotype was observed at least ten times. V usage is TRBV10-3 and J usage is TRBJ2-7, with TRBD1 identical over 12 bases. The CDR3 is made up of 20 amino acids. J gave up 7 bases and V 4 bases, and 23 bases lay outside the gene matches. From germline, CDR1 is ENHRY and CDR2 SYGVKD. CDR3 residues: CAISASPGTGGAGQLGEQYF. For the CDR3, the DNA is TGTGCCATCAGTGCTTCTCCCGGGACAGGGGGCGCAGGTCAATTGGGAGAGCAGTACTTC.

This clonotype was counted ten times or more. The J gene is TRBJ2-7, the V gene TRBV2; 7 bases fit TRBD1. In germline, CDR1 is SNHLY, CDR2 FYNNEI. Germline trimming cut 3 bases from V and 0 bases from J; bases unmatched to any gene: 5. The CDR3 covers 15 residues. CDR3 region: CASSDTDRSSYEQYF. In DNA form, the CDR3 reads TGTGCCAGCAGTGACACGGACAGGAGCTCCTACGAGCAGTACTTC.

This clonotype was seen at least ten times. The rearrangement joins TRBV24-1 to TRBJ1-2; D gene ambiguous. CDR3 length equals 11 residues. Trimming cost V 4 bases and J 6 bases, with 5 bases left between them. Germline V gives CDR1 KGHDR, CDR2 SFDVKD. CDR3 in amino acids: CATSDRDGYTF. The CDR3 DNA follows: TGTGCCACCAGTGACCGGGATGGCTACACCTTC.

This clonotype was observed at least ten times. The chain carries TRBV5-1 and TRBJ2-7, with TRBD2 identical over 10 bases. Germline lookup yields CDR1 SGHRS and CDR2 YFSETQ. The V segment lost 4 bases and the J segment 5 bases; nucleotides outside the gene matches: 9. This CDR3 has 15 residues. The CDR3 nucleotides read TGCGCCAGCAGCACTTCATCTAGCGGGAGTAACGAGCAGTACTTC. It codes for CASSTSSSGSNEQYF.

In this sample, this clonotype turned up a few times. The chain employs TRBV20-1 and TRBJ2-7; D ambiguous. The CDR3 spans 14 residues. Trimming left V 0 bases short and J 0 bases short, with 9 bases between. Germline values: CDR1 DFQATT, CDR2 SNEGSKA (reference sequence). The CDR3 region is CSARDLMVSYEQYF. Here the CDR3 DNA reads TGCAGTGCTAGAGATCTTATGGTCTCCTACGAGCAGTACTTC.

J is TRBJ2-7 and V is TRBV7-9, with 8 bases aligning to TRBD2. Losses at the gene ends were 5 bases for V and 0 bases for J; bases not matched to a gene: 12. Germline V gives CDR1 SEHNR, CDR2 FQNEAQ (reference sequence). The CDR3 has 17 residues. The CDR3 DNA reads TGTGCCAGCAGCCTCTTAGGGCGGGGGGAGGCCTCCTACGAGCAGTACTTC. It translates to CASSLLGRGEASYEQYF.

Comments on this clonotype: A junction boundary mismatches the germline segment, possibly from a read error. The chain combines TRBV12-3 or TRBV12-4 with TRBJ2-7; 8 bases line up with TRBD2. CDR3 size: 16 residues. CDR3 coding DNA: TGTGCCGGCAGTTCCGCCGGGCGGGGGGACTCCTACGAGCAGTACTTC. Amino acids: CAGSSAGRGDSYEQYF.

J is TRBJ1-2 and V is TRBV19; a possible D gene is TRBD1 (6 bases). The CDR3 is made up of 15 amino acids. CDR1 is LNHDA and CDR2 is SQIVND in the germline V gene (reference sequence). The V end was cut by 6 bases, the J end by 6 bases, with 20 bases between. This chain's CDR3 is CASSRDNRVLDGYTF. CDR3 DNA: TGTGCCAGTAGCAGGGACAACAGGGTATTGGATGGCTACACCTTC.

This clonotype was recorded many times. The chain recombines TRBV19 with TRBJ1-4; the D gene is possibly TRBD1 (5 bases). In germline, CDR1 is LNHDA, CDR2 SQIVND (reference sequence). V lost 6 bases, J lost 3 bases, and 11 bases lay in between. The CDR3 consists of 14 residues. The CDR3 sequence is CASSSDSANEKLFF. The CDR3 DNA reads TGTGCCAGTAGCTCCGACAGCGCTAATGAAAAACTGTTTTTT.

V usage is TRBV27 and J usage is TRBJ2-7; 9 bases are shared with TRBD1. J was trimmed by 4 bases and V by 4 bases; bases with no gene match: 5. The CDR3 runs 14 residues. Looked up from germline, CDR1 is MNHEY and CDR2 is SMNVEV (reference sequence). CDR3 bases: TGTGCCAGCAGTTCCCGACAGGGGGAATACGAGCAGTACTTC. It specifies CASSSRQGEYEQYF.

The chain links TRBV7-8 to TRBJ2-7; possibly TRBD1 for D (5 bases). The germline gives CDR1 SGHVS, CDR2 FQNEAQ. Trimming removed 6 bases at V and 5 bases at J, with 17 bases between. CDR3 size: 14 residues. CDR3 sequence (DNA): TGTGCCAGCAGAATGACAGCCCACCTCCACGAGCAGTACTTC. As protein: CASRMTAHLHEQYF. The full variable domain, completed using reference TRBV7-8 and TRBJ2-7, is GAGVSQSPRYKVAKRGQDVALRCDPISGHVSLFWYQQALGQGPEFLTYFQNEAQLDKSGLPSDRFFAERPEGSVSTLKIQRTQQEDSAVYLCASRMTAHLHEQYFGPGTRLTVT.

Remarks on this clonotype: This clone may be a read error of a much larger clone one base away. The J gene is TRBJ2-5, the V gene TRBV7-2, with 9 bases lining up with TRBD1. The germline gives CDR1 SGHTA, CDR2 FQGNSA. The CDR3 runs 14 residues. The CDR3: CASSQDKTGGTQYF. The CDR3 coding sequence is TGCGCCAGCAGCCAAGATAAGACAGGGGGGACCCAGTACTTC.

About this clonotype: Germline and junction disagree at one end, which may indicate a read error. The rearrangement joins TRBV10-3 to TRBJ1-5, with TRBD1 matching over 8 bases. Germline CDR1 ENHRY, CDR2 SYGVKD. The CDR3 loop spans 16 amino acids. CDR3 nucleotide sequence: TGTGCCAGCAGTGGTCAAGGACAGGGCAGCAATCAGCCCCAGCATTTT. Amino acid sequence: CASSGQGQGSNQPQHF.

This clonotype occurred once. The chain links TRBV20-1 to TRBJ2-7; D is possibly TRBD2 (5 bases). CDR3 length equals 13 residues. V was trimmed by 4 bases and J by 3 bases, leaving 13 bases between them. CDR1 and CDR2 (germline): DFQATT, SNEGSKA (reference sequence). The CDR3 bases are TGCAGTGCTAAGGAGCCGGACTTCTACGAGCAGTACTTC. Its translation: CSAKEPDFYEQYF.

This clonotype was detected ten times or more. CDR3: CSVPTMLETQYF. Written as DNA, the CDR3 is TGCAGCGTTCCGACCATGCTGGAGACCCAGTACTTC. This sequence joins TRBV29-1 and TRBJ2-5; D is unclear. Trimming removed 5 bases at V and 5 bases at J, with 12 bases between. Germline V lookup: CDR1 SQVTM, CDR2 ANQGSEA. The CDR3 has 12 amino acids.

The V gene is TRBV28, the J gene TRBJ1-5, with a weak D call TRBD1 (5 bases). The CDR3 has 12 amino acids. The V and J ends lost 3 bases and 15 bases respectively, with 15 bases between them. The germline V gene encodes CDR1 MDHEN and CDR2 SYDVKM. As DNA, the CDR3 is TGTGCCAGCAGTTTCCAGGGTTCCCCCTGGCATTTT. Amino acids: CASSFQGSPWHF.